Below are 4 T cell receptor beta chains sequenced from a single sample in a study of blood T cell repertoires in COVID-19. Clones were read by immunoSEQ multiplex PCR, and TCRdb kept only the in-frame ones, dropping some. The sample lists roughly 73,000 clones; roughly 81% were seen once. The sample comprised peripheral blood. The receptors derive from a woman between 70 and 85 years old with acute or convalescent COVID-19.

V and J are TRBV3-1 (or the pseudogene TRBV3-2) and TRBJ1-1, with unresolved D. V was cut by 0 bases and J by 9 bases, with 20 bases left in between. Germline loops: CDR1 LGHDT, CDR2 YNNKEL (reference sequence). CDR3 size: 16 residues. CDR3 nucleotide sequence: TGTGCCAGCAGCCAAGATACCACTGGATGGGCCGGGAAAGCTTTCTTT. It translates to CASSQDTTGWAGKAFF.

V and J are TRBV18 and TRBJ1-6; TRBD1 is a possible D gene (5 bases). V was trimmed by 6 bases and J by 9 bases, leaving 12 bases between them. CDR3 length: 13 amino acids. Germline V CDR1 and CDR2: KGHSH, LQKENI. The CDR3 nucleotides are TGTGCCAGCTCCCGGGGAGGGGCTTCACCCCTCCACTTT. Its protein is CASSRGGASPLHF. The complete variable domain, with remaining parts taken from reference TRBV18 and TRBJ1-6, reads NAGVMQNPRHLVRRRGQEARLRCSPMKGHSHVYWYRQLPEEGLKFMVYLQKENIIDESGMPKERFSAEFPKEGPSILRIQQVVRGDSAAYFCASSRGGASPLHFGNGTRLTVT.

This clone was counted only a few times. In DNA, the CDR3 is TGTGCCACCAGCCTCACACCGGGACAGGGGGCTCGAGAGCAGTACTTC. This gives the protein CATSLTPGQGAREQYF. This chain uses TRBV15 with TRBJ2-7; 12 bases match TRBD1. In germline, CDR1 is LNHNV, CDR2 YYDKDF (reference sequence). This CDR3 has 16 amino acids. V trimming: 5 bases; J trimming: 7 bases; junction bases outside the gene matches: 12.

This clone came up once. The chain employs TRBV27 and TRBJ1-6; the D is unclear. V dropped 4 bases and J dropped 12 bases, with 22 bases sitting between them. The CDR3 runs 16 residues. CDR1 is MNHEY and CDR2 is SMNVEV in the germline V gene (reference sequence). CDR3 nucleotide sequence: TGTGCCAGCAGTTCCTTCGGACGGACTGGGGAGAGACCCCTCCACTTT. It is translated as CASSSFGRTGERPLHF.